The TCR beta chain described here comes from a study of T cell responses to AZD1222 COVID-19 vaccine. Study-wide points: Clonal diversity may have been underestimated, and the donors were mostly white British, with more females than males. All repertoire sampling was performed exclusively after the peak T cell response. Just a handful of AZD1222 recipients tested seropositive at baseline.

Notes on this clone: As yet, its antigen is unknown.

This CDR3 has 15 residues. CDR1 and CDR2 (germline): SGDLS, YYNGEE. Trimming removed 2 bases at V and 6 bases at J, with 12 bases between. Sequenced by immunoSEQ multiplex PCR; TCRdb stores in-frame clones only, minus some. Among 130,000 to 150,000 clones, around 90% were seen once, and the ten largest hold around 1.5%. Sequencing used peripheral blood, obtained on day 0 of AZD1222 vaccination. The receptor's source is an adult in good health. V is TRBV9 and J is TRBJ1-6; D not certain. CDR3 bases: TGTGCCAGCAGCGTGTGGGCAGGATTTAATTCACCCCTCCACTTT. Encoded protein: CASSVWAGFNSPLHF.